A single sample gave rise to the 16 T cell receptor beta chains below, sequenced in a study of cytomegalovirus exposure and HLA in healthy donors. Primers included in the PCR were 60 Vbeta and 13 Jbeta primers. The repertoire was sequenced with immunoSEQ multiplex PCR; TCRdb's copy has only in-frame clones and lacks some. The sample includes over 75,000 clones, 64% seen only once; the top ten take 2.3%. The sequenced sample was PBMCs. The origin of the receptors is a human donor in good health.

This chain joins TRBV5-1 and TRBJ1-1; D is possibly TRBD1 (6 bases). Germline CDR1 is SGHRS and CDR2 is YFSETQ. V was clipped by 4 bases and J by 2 bases, with 15 bases between them. There are 15 residues in the CDR3. CDR3 coding DNA: TGCGCCAGCAGCCAGATCGGACAGTACAACACTGAAGCTTTCTTT. It yields the protein CASSQIGQYNTEAFF.

This clone was counted a few times. The chain links TRBV6-6 to TRBJ2-1; 7 bases are shared with TRBD1. V dropped 6 bases and J dropped 3; count of bases not matched to a gene: 2. CDR3 length: 13 amino acids. Germline CDR1 reads MNHNY; CDR2 reads SVGAGI (reference sequence). In nucleotides, the CDR3 is TGTGCCAGCAGCCGGGACAGCTACAATGAGCAGTTCTTC. As protein: CASSRDSYNEQFF.

This clone was seen a few times. The chain couples TRBV6-5 to TRBJ2-1; weak D call: TRBD1 (6 bases). Germline loops: CDR1 MNHEY, CDR2 SVGAGI. The germline V and J ends were trimmed by 6 bases and 4 bases, with 16 bases remaining between them. The CDR3 has 15 residues. In nucleotides, the CDR3 is TGTGCCAGCAGCCGAACAGGGAATTCGTACAATGAGCAGTTCTTC. This codes for CASSRTGNSYNEQFF.

The chain has TRBV19 and TRBJ1-6; TRBD1 might be the D (6 bases). CDR1 is LNHDA, CDR2 SQIVND, per germline (reference sequence). The CDR3 totals 16 residues. Trimming took 6 bases from V and 4 from J, leaving 16 bases between them. The CDR3 region is CASSSDRKEYNSPLHF. CDR3 nucleotide sequence: TGTGCCAGTAGCTCGGACAGAAAAGAGTATAATTCACCCCTCCACTTT.

The J gene is TRBJ2-7, the V gene TRBV4-1; a weak D match, TRBD1 (6 bases). The CDR3 loop spans 16 amino acids. Deletions cut 0 bases from V and 1 base from J, with 13 bases between. CDR1 is MGHRA, CDR2 YSYEKL, per germline. The CDR3 DNA is TGCGCCAGCAGCCAAGATCAGGGGCGAAATTCCTACGAGCAGTACTTC. This gives the protein CASSQDQGRNSYEQYF.

The rearrangement uses TRBV5-4 and TRBJ2-7; a weak D match, TRBD2 (6 bases). The V gene lost 4 bases and the J gene lost 4 bases, with 21 bases spanning the gap. This CDR3 comprises 16 residues. From germline, CDR1 is SGHNT and CDR2 YYREEE (reference sequence). For the CDR3, the DNA is TGTGCCAGCAGCCCCGGAGGGCGTCAGGGCGGGTACGAGCAGTACTTC. Amino acids: CASSPGGRQGGYEQYF.

Here the CDR3 reads CASSLGTVSYEQYF. The CDR3 DNA is TGTGCCAGCAGCTTGGGGACAGTTAGCTACGAGCAGTACTTC. The rearrangement joins TRBV5-6 to TRBJ2-7; D is possibly TRBD1 (6 bases). Trimming removed 0 bases from V and 3 bases from J, with 10 bases in between. CDR1 and CDR2 from the germline V gene are SGHDT and YYEEEE. The CDR3 is made up of 14 amino acids.

The chain joins TRBV6-5 to TRBJ1-1; tentative D call: TRBD1 (5 bases). V lost 2 bases, J lost 7 bases, and 11 bases lay in between. This CDR3 contains 13 residues. Per germline, CDR1 MNHEY and CDR2 SVGAGI. The CDR3 nucleotides read TGTGCCAGCAGTTACCTTGGGGCATATGAAGCTTTCTTT. It translates to CASSYLGAYEAFF.

A few counts support this clone. V and J are TRBV9 and TRBJ1-1, with no clear D. V was trimmed by 0 bases and J by 3 bases, leaving 6 bases between them. Germline V CDR1 and CDR2: SGDLS, YYNGEE. The CDR3 is 13 amino acids. The CDR3 is CASSVVPDTEAFF. CDR3 DNA: TGTGCCAGCAGCGTAGTCCCCGACACTGAAGCTTTCTTT.

The chain is built from TRBV4-1 and TRBJ1-1; D gene ambiguous. Trimming removed 0 bases from V and 0 bases from J, with 5 bases in between. Germline CDR1 is MGHRA and CDR2 is YSYEKL. The CDR3 is made up of 14 amino acids. CDR3 bases: TGCGCCAGCAGCCAAGATCTAGTGAACACTGAAGCTTTCTTT. Translated, it gives CASSQDLVNTEAFF.

This chain uses TRBV11-2 with TRBJ2-7, with D perhaps matching TRBD1 (6 bases). This CDR3 spans 15 amino acids. Germline V CDR1 and CDR2: SGHAT, FQNNGV. Trimming removed 0 bases from V and 2 bases from J, with 11 bases in between. The CDR3 loop reads CASSLDGQPPYEQYF. As DNA, the CDR3 is TGTGCCAGCAGCTTAGACGGACAGCCCCCCTACGAGCAGTACTTC.

V is TRBV6-5 and J is TRBJ2-7; D perhaps matches TRBD1 (5 bases). V shed 8 bases and J shed 3 bases, with 14 bases lying between them. Germline V gives CDR1 MNHEY, CDR2 SVGAGI. CDR3 length: 13 amino acids. Here the CDR3 reads CASSYRRGYEQYF. The CDR3 coding sequence is TGTGCCAGCTCCTATCGTAGGGGCTACGAGCAGTACTTC.

The gene calls are TRBV4-3 and TRBJ2-1, with TRBD2 matching over 8 bases. The CDR3 has 16 amino acids. With 0 bases clipped from V and 2 bases from J, the junction kept 3 bases outside the gene matches. Germline V gives CDR1 LGHNA, CDR2 YSLEER. The CDR3 DNA reads as TGCGCCAGCAGCCAAGATCAAGCGGGGGCCTACAATGAGCAGTTCTTC. The encoded protein is CASSQDQAGAYNEQFF.

This clone occurred a few times. The V and J genes are TRBV11-2 and TRBJ2-7; TRBD1 agrees at 11 bases. This CDR3 has 15 amino acids. Per germline, CDR1 SGHAT and CDR2 FQNNGV. With 1 base clipped from V and 6 bases from J, the junction kept 5 bases outside the gene matches. Written as DNA, the CDR3 is TGTGCCAGCAGCTTAGTGGGACAGGGGGAAGGCGAGCAGTACTTC. Translation gives CASSLVGQGEGEQYF.

The V call is TRBV7-8, the J call TRBJ2-1; 11 bases are shared with TRBD2. Germline V lookup: CDR1 SGHVS, CDR2 FQNEAQ. This CDR3 has 17 amino acids. Trimming took 4 bases from V and 3 from J; bases not matched to a gene: 8. Written as DNA, the CDR3 is TGTGCCAGCAGCTCTAACCCCACTAGCGGGGGCTACAATGAGCAGTTCTTC. Protein sequence: CASSSNPTSGGYNEQFF.

V gene TRBV11-2 combines with J gene TRBJ1-2, with 9 positions matching TRBD1. V was clipped by 4 bases and J by 3 bases; unmatched bases: 9. The germline gives CDR1 SGHAT, CDR2 FQNNGV. The CDR3 spans 16 residues. CDR3 residues: CASSSPTGGGYYGYTF. The CDR3 coding sequence is TGTGCCAGCAGCTCGCCGACAGGGGGGGGGTACTATGGCTACACCTTC.